This T cell receptor beta chain was sequenced for a study of shared clonotypes between healthy human individuals. Study-wide results and limits: Lower generation probabilities were found for non-shared clonotypes than for those shared by all four donors.

Naive CD8 populations comprised CD45RO-negative cells positively selected for CCR7, excluding terminally differentiated effector memory CD45RA+ cells. Germline CDR1 and CDR2: GTSNPN and SVGIG (reference sequence). With 6 bases removed from V and 2 bases from J, the gap between germline ends came to 14 bases. This CDR3 contains 14 residues. Notes on this clone: Its antigen is currently unknown.

Some clones are missing from TCRdb's copy, which holds only in-frame ones; the method was immunoSEQ multiplex PCR. Among approximately 2,000,000 clones listed, roughly 93% were seen once. The TCR originated in a man between 18 and 35 years old in good health. Some clones in this sample may be carry-over from other donors' samples. Sequencing was carried out using naive CD8+ T cells from PBMCs. The rearrangement links TRBV30 to TRBJ2-1; the D gene is possibly TRBD1 (5 bases). CDR3 nucleotide sequence: TGTGCCTGCACTGGCAGGGCGACCTACAATGAGCAGTTCTTC. Translating it yields CACTGRATYNEQFF.